The 14 T cell receptor beta chains given below trace back to one sample, sequenced in a study of Ad26.COV2.S vaccination and SARS-CoV-2 variants. Treatment here: around 19 received Ad26.COV2.S at low or high dose, single or two shots; about 5 received placebo; per-sample allocation not given. Sampling was done on day 63 after the first vaccine or placebo injection. Assay used: immunoSEQ multiplex PCR; TCRdb lists only in-frame clones, some missing. Here the sample spans hundreds of thousands of clones, about nine tenths being singletons. The sample in question was peripheral blood, obtained in a trial of Ad26.COV2.S vaccine versus placebo. The source of these receptors is a person aged 18-65 years who received the Ad26.COV2.S COVID-19 vaccine or a placebo.

The CDR3 loop reads CATRSGGEITDTQYF. The CDR3 DNA sequence: TGTGCCACCAGGAGCGGGGGGGAAATCACAGATACGCAGTATTTT. The chain combines TRBV15 with TRBJ2-3; 10 bases map to TRBD2. In germline, CDR1 is LNHNV, CDR2 YYDKDF (reference sequence). V shed 6 bases, J shed 2 bases, and the junction held 5 bases outside the gene matches. The length of the CDR3 is 15 residues.

The sample holds one count of this clone. V gene TRBV14 combines with J gene TRBJ2-4; 7 bases map to TRBD1. The V segment lost 4 bases and the J segment 7 bases; nucleotides outside the gene matches: 10. Per germline, CDR1 SGHDN and CDR2 FVKESK. This CDR3 is built from 15 residues. The CDR3 here is CASSRARGFGNIQYF. DNA for the CDR3: TGTGCCAGCAGCCGAGCCAGGGGGTTCGGTAACATTCAGTACTTC.

The chain joins TRBV5-1 to TRBJ2-5; possible D gene TRBD2, 6 bases. This CDR3 has 19 residues. The germline V gene encodes CDR1 SGHRS and CDR2 YFSETQ. The V end lost 0 bases, the J end lost 5 bases, and 26 bases lay between the germline ends. The CDR3 coding sequence is TGCGCCAGCAGCTTGGGTATTACTAGCCCCGGTGGGTTGAAGGAGACCCAGTACTTC. Translated, it gives CASSLGITSPGGLKETQYF. Variable domain in full (rest from reference TRBV5-1 and TRBJ2-5): KAGVTQTPRYLIKTRGQQVTLSCSPISGHRSVSWYQQTPGQGLQFLFEYFSETQRNKGNFPGRFSGRQFSNSRSEMNVSTLELGDSALYLCASSLGITSPGGLKETQYFGPGTRLLVL.

This chain links TRBV7-2 with TRBJ2-5; D ambiguous. The CDR3 loop spans 15 amino acids. Germline CDR1 is SGHTA and CDR2 is FQGNSA. Trimming stripped 5 bases from V and 2 bases from J, with 15 bases between. The CDR3 spells CASSPAVYRQETQYF. The CDR3 DNA follows: TGTGCCAGCAGCCCGGCAGTTTACCGACAAGAGACCCAGTACTTC.

This chain links TRBV7-9 with TRBJ1-2; D unresolved. The CDR3 consists of 11 residues. Germline lookup yields CDR1 SEHNR and CDR2 FQNEAQ (reference sequence). V lost 6 bases, J lost 6 bases, and 8 bases lay in between. The CDR3 DNA sequence: TGTGCCAGCAGTCTTTATGATGGCTACACCTTC. It codes for CASSLYDGYTF.

The J gene is TRBJ1-2, the V gene TRBV27; 10 bases are shared with TRBD1. From germline, CDR1 is MNHEY and CDR2 SMNVEV (reference sequence). The V and J ends lost 5 bases and 4 bases, in that order; junction bases with no gene match: 7. This CDR3 has 15 residues. The CDR3 spells CASSPSRQGAYGYTF. DNA for the CDR3: TGTGCCAGCAGTCCATCTCGACAGGGGGCCTATGGCTACACCTTC.

The J gene is TRBJ1-1, the V gene TRBV6-2 or TRBV6-3; D not certain. There are 14 residues in the CDR3. V lost 5 bases and J lost 11, with 21 bases in between. Germline V gene data show CDR1 as MNHEY and CDR2 as SVGEGT. The CDR3 DNA sequence: TGTGCCAGCAGTCTAAGGACTCCTTACCGGTGGGCTTTCTTT. Translation gives CASSLRTPYRWAFF.

The chain joins TRBV18 to TRBJ1-6; D is uncertain. Germline V gene lookup returns CDR1 KGHSH and CDR2 LQKENI. Trimming left V 6 bases short and J 9 bases short, with 15 bases between. The CDR3 runs 14 residues. In nucleotides, the CDR3 is TGTGCCAGCTCTCCCCCGGACTCCAGTTCACCCCTCCACTTT. Translating it yields CASSPPDSSSPLHF.

Points on this clone: At one end, the junction sequence differs from germline, possibly due to a read error. V gene TRBV7-7 combines with J gene TRBJ2-3, with TRBD2 identical over 7 bases. The CDR3 has 16 amino acids. CDR1 is SSHAT and CDR2 is FNYEAQ in the germline V gene (reference sequence). In nucleotides, the CDR3 is TGTGCTAGCACCCAAGGCCCTAGCGGCCTTCCGGATACGCAGTATTTT. Translated: CASTQGPSGLPDTQYF.

The chain has TRBV5-8 and TRBJ1-5, with D perhaps TRBD1 (5 bases). CDR3 size: 17 residues. Germline loops: CDR1 SGHTS, CDR2 YDEGEE. The V gene lost 3 bases and the J gene lost 1 base, with 17 bases spanning the gap. In nucleotides, the CDR3 is TGTGCCAGCAGCTCCACAGGTATCCCAAAGAGCAATCAGCCCCAGCATTTT. Protein product: CASSSTGIPKSNQPQHF.

The table lists this clone with a few counts. V usage is TRBV4-3 and J usage is TRBJ1-2; D is undetermined. Germline CDR1 reads LGHNA; CDR2 reads YSLEER. Trimming took 0 bases from V and 8 from J, leaving 7 bases between them. The length of the CDR3 is 12 residues. In nucleotides, the CDR3 is TGCGCCAGCAGCCAAGATCGAGGGGGCTACACCTTC. It translates to CASSQDRGGYTF.

The chain carries TRBV11-1 and TRBJ1-2; D remains unclear. This CDR3 region has 13 residues. Germline values: CDR1 SGHAT, CDR2 FQDESV (reference sequence). The ends were cut back, 7 bases at V and 7 bases at J, with 16 bases in the middle. For the CDR3, the DNA is TGTGCCAGCACCCCGGGTATCGCGTTTGGCTACACCTTC. Its translation: CASTPGIAFGYTF. The full variable domain, its missing parts supplied by reference TRBV11-1 and TRBJ1-2, is EAEVAQSPRYKITEKSQAVAFWCDPISGHATLYWYRQILGQGPELLVQFQDESVVDDSQLPKDRFSAERLKGVDSTLKIQPAELGDSAMYLCASTPGIAFGYTFGSGTRLTVV.

This sequence joins TRBV7-8 and TRBJ2-7; the D is unclear. Trimming took off 0 bases at V and 3 bases at J, with 9 bases between the two ends. Germline V CDR1 and CDR2: SGHVS, FQNEAQ. The CDR3 spans 14 residues. The CDR3 bases are TGTGCCAGCAGCTTAGCGGACCTAAACTACGAGCAGTACTTC. Encoded protein: CASSLADLNYEQYF.

The chain employs TRBV7-9 and TRBJ2-3; TRBD1 is a possible D gene (6 bases). The CDR3 length is 14 residues. Germline loops: CDR1 SEHNR, CDR2 FQNEAQ (reference sequence). Trimming removed 2 bases from V and 3 bases from J, with 9 bases in between. The CDR3 is CASSLHRDTDTQYF. CDR3 DNA sequence: TGTGCCAGCAGCTTACACAGGGATACAGATACGCAGTATTTT.